The clone carrying this TCR beta chain was picked up a small number of times. Its specificity is not known. Unique molecular identifiers were affixed to single, distinct cDNA molecules. TCRdb passed the 5' RACE reads through MiXCR, listing each CDR3 protein once. The sample contains under 100,000 distinct CDR3 sequences, 11% of which appear only once. Trimming at V came to 5 bases and at J to 2 bases, leaving 6 bases not matched to a gene. Germline V lookup: CDR1 SNHLY, CDR2 FYNNEI. This CDR3 has 16 residues. The data originate from a study of early T cells in non-severe SARS-CoV-2 infection. Study-wide context: Whole-blood bulk RNA, unsorted, was sequenced, and chains were unpaired. Study-wide results and limits: Missing private and CD4 specificities, VDJdb matching favored anti-spike CD8 responses.

This clonotype was obtained from an adult who was a healthcare worker with PCR-confirmed SARS-CoV-2 infection or an uninfected control (not recorded which). Material for sequencing was whole blood. The chain employs TRBV2 and TRBJ1-4; 9 bases align to TRBD1. The chain's CDR3 is CASSTGGEGTNEKLFF. CDR3 nucleotides: TGTGCCAGCAGTACAGGGGGCGAGGGGACTAATGAAAAACTGTTTTTT.